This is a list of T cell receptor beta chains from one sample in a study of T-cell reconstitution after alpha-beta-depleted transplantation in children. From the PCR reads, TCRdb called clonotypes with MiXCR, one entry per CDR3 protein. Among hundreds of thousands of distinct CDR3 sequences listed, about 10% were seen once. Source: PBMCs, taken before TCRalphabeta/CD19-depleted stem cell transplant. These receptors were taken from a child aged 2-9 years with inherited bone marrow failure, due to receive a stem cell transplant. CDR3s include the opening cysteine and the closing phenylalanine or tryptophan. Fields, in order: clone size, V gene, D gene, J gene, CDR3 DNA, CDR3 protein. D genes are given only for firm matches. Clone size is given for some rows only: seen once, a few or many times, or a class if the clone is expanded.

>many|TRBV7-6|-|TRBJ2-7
TGTGCCAGCAGCTTAGGCGGACTAACGACCTACGAGCAGTACTTC
CASSLGGLTTYEQYF
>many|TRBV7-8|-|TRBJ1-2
TGTGCCACCCGAGGGACTGAGTATGGCTACACCTTC
CATRGTEYGYTF
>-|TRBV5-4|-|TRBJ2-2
TGTGCCAGCAGCTTGGCGGTTGGCAGACCGAACACCGGGGAGCTGTTTTTT
CASSLAVGRPNTGELFF
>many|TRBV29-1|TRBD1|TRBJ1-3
TGCAGCTGCGGAGTAGGGGGCGAGGTGAACACCATATATTTT
CSCGVGGEVNTIYF
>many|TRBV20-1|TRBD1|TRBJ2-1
TGCAGTGCTAGACTGGCGAACAGGGGACAGCCCATTTACAATGAGCAGTTCTTC
CSARLANRGQPIYNEQFF
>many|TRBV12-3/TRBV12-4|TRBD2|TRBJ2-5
TGTGCCAGCAACTTCGGGGGGGTAGAGACCCAGTACTTC
CASNFGGVETQYF
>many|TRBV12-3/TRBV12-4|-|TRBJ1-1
TGTGCCAGCAGTTTGGGGATGGGGACTGAAGCTTTCTTT
CASSLGMGTEAFF
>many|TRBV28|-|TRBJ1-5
TGTGCCAGCAGTTTATTGGGCTTAAGGGGCAATCAGCCCCAGCATTTT
CASSLLGLRGNQPQHF
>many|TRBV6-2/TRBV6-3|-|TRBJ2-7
TGTGCCAGCAGTGAGGGACCGGAGTACGAGCAGTACTTC
CASSEGPEYEQYF
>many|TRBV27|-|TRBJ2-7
TGTGCCAGCAGTTTCGGAAGCCAGGGCTACGAGCAGTACTTC
CASSFGSQGYEQYF
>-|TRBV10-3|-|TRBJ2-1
TGTGCCATCAGCCCCACGAAGGAGGTTCAGTTCTTC
CAISPTKEVQFF
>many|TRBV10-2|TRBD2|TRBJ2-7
TGCGCCAGCAGTGGGCTAGCGGGAGTAAACGAGCAGTACTTC
CASSGLAGVNEQYF